Presented here are 8 T cell receptor beta chains from one specimen sequenced in a study of T cells in localized non-small cell lung cancer. Clones were read by immunoSEQ multiplex PCR, and TCRdb kept only the in-frame ones, dropping some. The sample shows fewer than 20,000 clones, roughly 90% of them seen only once. The sample here was peripheral blood, taken before any cancer treatment. The receptor set was obtained from a female donor older than 55 with stage III squamous cell lung carcinoma.

This clone showed up just a few times. The chain is built from TRBV21-1 and TRBJ1-6; the table calls TRBD1, which could not be checked here. TRBV21-1 is termed a pseudogene. The CDR3 is made up of 18 amino acids. The CDR3 bases are TGTGCCAGCAGCAAACTGGGCAGGTCACGCTCCTATAATTCACCCCTCCACTTT. This codes for CASSKLGRSRSYNSPLHF.

The rearrangement links TRBV9 to TRBJ2-5; maybe TRBD2 (6 bases). Trimming removed 0 bases from V and 4 bases from J, with 13 bases in between. The CDR3 runs 15 residues. Per the germline V gene, CDR1 is SGDLS and CDR2 is YYNGEE. CDR3 coding DNA: TGTGCCAGCAGCGTAGGTACGGGAGTGGGAGAGACCCAGTACTTC. Translating it yields CASSVGTGVGETQYF. The complete variable domain, with remaining parts taken from reference TRBV9 and TRBJ2-5, reads DSGVTQTPKHLITATGQRVTLRCSPRSGDLSVYWYQQSLDQGLQFLIQYYNGEERAKGNILERFSAQQFPDLHSELNLSSLELGDSALYFCASSVGTGVGETQYFGPGTRLLVL.

V usage is TRBV15 and J usage is TRBJ2-3; 9 bases line up with TRBD1. J was trimmed by 1 base and V by 3 bases; bases with no gene match: 5. The CDR3 is made up of 16 amino acids. Germline V gene data show CDR1 as LNHNV and CDR2 as YYDKDF (reference sequence). This CDR3 is CATSSPTGGRTDTQYF. DNA for the CDR3: TGTGCCACCAGCAGCCCGACAGGGGGTCGCACAGATACGCAGTATTTT.

This chain links TRBV6-5 with TRBJ1-5; a weak D match, TRBD1 (5 bases). V was clipped by 3 bases and J by 1 base, with 10 bases between them. This CDR3 has 15 residues. Germline CDR1 MNHEY, CDR2 SVGAGI. The CDR3 nucleotides read TGTGCCAGCAGTTATTCGGGACGGAGCAATCAGCCCCAGCATTTT. It encodes CASSYSGRSNQPQHF.

The genes are TRBV7-2 and TRBJ2-5; D possibly corresponds to TRBD2 (6 bases). V was pared by 3 bases and J by 4 bases, with 9 bases between. Germline CDR1 SGHTA, CDR2 FQGNSA. The CDR3 is 13 residues long. The DNA of the CDR3 is TGTGCCAGCAGCTTTACCGGGGGAGAGACCCAGTACTTC. Amino acid sequence: CASSFTGGETQYF.

The rearrangement joins TRBV9 to TRBJ1-1; possible D gene TRBD1, 5 bases. This CDR3 has 13 residues. V lost 0 bases and J 7 bases, leaving 10 bases between the germline ends. CDR1 is SGDLS and CDR2 is YYNGEE in the germline V gene. The chain's CDR3 is CASSVEWGNEAFF. CDR3 in DNA: TGTGCCAGCAGCGTAGAGTGGGGGAATGAAGCTTTCTTT.

The chain couples TRBV2 to TRBJ2-1, with D perhaps matching TRBD2 (6 bases). Germline CDR1 and CDR2: SNHLY and FYNNEI. Trimming shortened V by 2 bases and J by 6 bases, and 17 bases separated the two germline ends. The CDR3 has 16 amino acids. The CDR3 reads CASSERSGLLGNEQFF. The CDR3 DNA sequence: TGTGCCAGCAGTGAAAGGAGCGGGCTACTCGGCAATGAGCAGTTCTTC.

The CDR3 reads CASSVVRASGGSEQFF. CDR3 coding DNA: TGTGCCAGCAGTGTAGTAAGGGCTAGCGGGGGGTCTGAGCAGTTCTTC. V usage is TRBV2 and J usage is TRBJ2-1; 11 nucleotides line up with TRBD2. This CDR3 is 16 amino acids long. Germline lookup yields CDR1 SNHLY and CDR2 FYNNEI. With V trimmed by 4 bases and J by 9 bases, 11 bases remained unmatched.